This T cell receptor beta chain emerged from a study of blood T cell repertoires in COVID-19. Those who participated ranged in age from roughly 18 to 90 years and resided in 20 to 30 US areas. Participant-reported clinical history was the basis for cohort assignment. Participants classified as exposed had met a COVID-19 case within 2 weeks before study entry. Sequencing was performed with immunoSEQ multiplex PCR; in TCRdb, only in-frame clones are kept and a portion is missing. The sample has hundreds of thousands of clones; 80% to 90% are singletons. This CDR3 has 14 amino acids. The germline V gene has CDR1 SGHTA and CDR2 FQGTGA. The V gene lost 7 bases and the J gene lost 8 bases, with 20 bases spanning the gap.

V is TRBV7-3 and J is TRBJ1-1; D is uncertain. The clonotype comes from a woman aged 40 to 50 who had been exposed to COVID-19. Source material: PBMCs or T cells enriched from blood (not recorded which). CDR3 sequence reads: CASTLSPFGGEAFF. The DNA for the CDR3 is TGTGCCAGCACTTTATCCCCTTTCGGAGGGGAAGCTTTCTTT. Together with reference TRBV7-3 and TRBJ1-1, the CDR3 gives the full variable domain: GAGVSQTPSNKVTEKGKYVELRCDPISGHTALYWYRQSLGQGPEFLIYFQGTGAADDSGLPNDRFFAVRPEGSVSTLKIQRTERGDSAVYLCASTLSPFGGEAFFGQGTRLTVV.